The entry below describes one TCR beta chain. This sample was taken from a study of blood T cell repertoires in COVID-19. Overall study context: The United States, Italy and Spain supplied acute and convalescent COVID-19 samples. Sources were T cells, B-cell-depleted T cells, or PBMCs; the material itself was cDNA or gDNA.

This CDR3 has 16 amino acids. J was trimmed by 7 bases and V by 0 bases; bases with no gene match: 10. From germline, CDR1 is SGHRS and CDR2 YFSETQ. Produced via immunoSEQ multiplex PCR; TCRdb's table is partial and in-frame only. The sample includes 150,000 to 200,000 clones, 80% to 90% of them seen just once. V usage is TRBV5-1 and J usage is TRBJ2-1; the match to TRBD2 covers 7 bases. The sequenced sample was peripheral blood. The receptor was derived from a human donor in a cohort sampled during active COVID-19. In DNA form, the CDR3 reads TGCGCCAGCAGCTTGGTCGGTCTAGCGGTGGGGAATGAGCAGTTCTTC. Amino acid sequence: CASSLVGLAVGNEQFF.